A single sample gave rise to the 30 T cell receptor beta chains below, sequenced in a study of Graves' ophthalmopathy and Graves' hyperthyroidism. Amplification from RNA transcripts yielded the TCR beta CDR3 regions. Amplification began with first-round RT-PCR using HTBI primers, then second-round multiplex PCR was performed. In TCRdb, the multiplex PCR reads were re-called with MiXCR into one record per CDR3 protein. The sample lists hundreds of thousands of distinct CDR3 sequences, under 25% occurring once. The sample consisted of peripheral blood. The source of these receptors is a woman aged 18-30 years with stable Graves' hyperthyroidism.

This clonotype was picked up many times. This sequence joins TRBV27 and TRBJ2-5, with unresolved D. The CDR3 totals 12 residues. V was clipped by 0 bases and J by 5 bases, with 4 bases between them. Germline lookup yields CDR1 MNHEY and CDR2 SMNVEV (reference sequence). DNA of the CDR3: TGTGCCAGCAGTTTATCGGGGGAGACCCAGTACTTC. It codes for CASSLSGETQYF.

This clonotype was counted many times. The V call is TRBV20-1, the J call TRBJ2-5, with D unclear. V was pared by 0 bases and J by 2 bases, with 10 bases between. Germline loops: CDR1 DFQATT, CDR2 SNEGSKA (reference sequence). The length of the CDR3 is 14 residues. CDR3 amino acids: CSARDAAIQETQYF. The DNA of the CDR3 is TGCAGTGCTAGAGATGCAGCGATACAAGAGACCCAGTACTTC.

Many counts were recorded for this clonotype. The chain recombines TRBV20-1 with TRBJ2-6, with 7 nucleotides matching TRBD1. Germline CDR1 reads DFQATT; CDR2 reads SNEGSKA (reference sequence). V lost 4 bases to trimming and J lost 0 bases; unmatched junction nucleotides: 9. The CDR3 is 17 residues long. This CDR3 reads CSATRQGFHSGANVLTF. The CDR3 region has the DNA TGCAGTGCTACTCGACAGGGCTTTCACTCTGGGGCCAACGTCCTGACTTTC.

The chain joins TRBV2 to TRBJ2-1; D remains unclear. V was trimmed by 0 bases and J by 6 bases, leaving 6 bases between them. Germline V gives CDR1 SNHLY, CDR2 FYNNEI. This CDR3 is built from 13 residues. In nucleotides, the CDR3 is TGTGCCAGCAGTGAAGCACTGACCAATGAGCAGTTCTTC. Encoded protein: CASSEALTNEQFF. The variable domain in full, with the rest retrieved from reference TRBV2 and TRBJ2-1, is EPEVTQTPSHQVTQMGQEVILRCVPISNHLYFYWYRQILGQKVEFLVSFYNNEISEKSEIFDDQFSVERPDGSNFTLKIRSTKLEDSAMYFCASSEALTNEQFFGPGTRLTVL.

Many counts were recorded for this clonotype. This chain uses TRBV12-3 or TRBV12-4 with TRBJ2-6; D is uncertain. The CDR3 has 15 amino acids. The V end lost 3 bases, the J end lost 4 bases, and 10 bases lay between the germline ends. The CDR3 is CASSFMGFGANVLTF. CDR3 nucleotides: TGTGCCAGCAGTTTCATGGGGTTCGGGGCCAACGTCCTGACTTTC.

The table lists this clonotype with many counts. The chain links TRBV7-9 to TRBJ1-5; the match to TRBD1 covers 7 bases. Germline V CDR1 and CDR2: SEHNR, FQNEAQ (reference sequence). The junction had 8 bases not matched to a gene; V was cut back by 1 base and J by 2 bases. There are 17 residues in the CDR3. The CDR3 region is CASSLGGGGSGNQPQHF. In DNA form, the CDR3 reads TGTGCCAGCAGCTTAGGCGGAGGGGGCAGTGGCAATCAGCCCCAGCATTTT. Together with reference TRBV7-9 and TRBJ1-5, the CDR3 gives the full variable domain: DTGVSQNPRHKITKRGQNVTFRCDPISEHNRLYWYRQTLGQGPEFLTYFQNEAQLEKSRLLSDRFSAERPKGSFSTLEIQRTEQGDSAMYLCASSLGGGGSGNQPQHFGDGTRLSIL.

There are many counts of this clonotype. The chain uses TRBV6-1 and TRBJ2-2; 7 nucleotides align to TRBD2. The CDR3 extends over 14 amino acids. J lost 7 bases, V lost 8 bases, and 10 bases had no gene match. Germline V gene data show CDR1 as MNHNS and CDR2 as SASEGT. As DNA, the CDR3 is TGTGCCAGCGGGGGGGGTGGCCGAGGCGGGGAGCTGTTTTTT. This sequence encodes CASGGGGRGGELFF.

The chain uses TRBV28 and TRBJ1-5, with a possible D match to TRBD1 (5 bases). Trimming pared 4 bases from V and 7 bases from J, leaving 8 bases between. The germline CDR1 and CDR2 sequences are MDHEN and SYDVKM. CDR3 length: 12 residues. The DNA for the CDR3 is TGTGCCAGCAGTTCCAGGGTACAGCCCCAGCATTTT. This encodes CASSSRVQPQHF. Full variable domain (outside the CDR3, taken from reference TRBV28 and TRBJ1-5): DVKVTQSSRYLVKRTGEKVFLECVQDMDHENMFWYRQDPGLGLRLIYFSYDVKMKEKGDIPEGYSVSREKKERFSLILESASTNQTSMYLCASSSRVQPQHFGDGTRLSIL.

There are many counts of this clonotype. The chain is built from TRBV12-3 or TRBV12-4 and TRBJ1-5; the match to TRBD1 covers 7 bases. This CDR3 region has 16 residues. Trimming took 5 bases from V and 2 from J; bases not matched to a gene: 9. CDR3 protein: CASSIDRDVGNQPQHF. CDR3 coding DNA: TGTGCCAGCAGTATCGACAGGGACGTCGGCAATCAGCCCCAGCATTTT.

This clonotype was seen many times. This sequence joins TRBV7-8 and TRBJ2-4; 10 bases fit TRBD2. Germline-derived CDR1 and CDR2 are SGHVS and FQNEAQ. The CDR3 totals 17 residues. Trimming took 3 bases from V and 4 from J; bases not matched to a gene: 9. CDR3 sequence: CASSFITGTSVKNIQYF. CDR3 nucleotides: TGTGCCAGCAGCTTTATTACCGGGACTAGCGTTAAAAACATTCAGTACTTC.

This clonotype has ten or more counts. The V and J genes are TRBV7-8 and TRBJ1-3; D is unclear. The CDR3 is made up of 16 amino acids. Germline-derived CDR1 and CDR2 are SGHVS and FQNEAQ. The ends were cut back, 5 bases at V and 2 bases at J, with 16 bases in the middle. CDR3 amino acids: CASSPLMTPTGNTIYF. The CDR3 coding sequence is TGTGCCAGCAGCCCTCTCATGACCCCAACTGGAAACACCATATATTTT. The whole variable domain, remainder taken from reference TRBV7-8 and TRBJ1-3, is GAGVSQSPRYKVAKRGQDVALRCDPISGHVSLFWYQQALGQGPEFLTYFQNEAQLDKSGLPSDRFFAERPEGSVSTLKIQRTQQEDSAVYLCASSPLMTPTGNTIYFGEGSWLTVV.

The sample holds many counts of this clonotype. The chain links TRBV5-1 to TRBJ2-7; 7 bases align to TRBD1. Germline V lookup: CDR1 SGHRS, CDR2 YFSETQ. This CDR3 is built from 20 residues. V lost 1 base to trimming and J lost 0 bases; unmatched junction nucleotides: 19. CDR3: CASSLSTGYFEYLSSYEQYF. In DNA form, the CDR3 reads TGCGCCAGCAGCTTGTCGACAGGGTATTTCGAGTACCTAAGCTCCTACGAGCAGTACTTC.

This clonotype was detected ten times or more. V and J are TRBV7-6 and TRBJ2-7, with 12 positions matching TRBD2. J lost 3 bases, V lost 4 bases, and 10 bases had no gene match. The CDR3 covers 17 residues. The germline CDR1 and CDR2 sequences are SGHVS and FNYEAQ. Here the CDR3 reads CASSYTPGLAGYYEQYF. The CDR3 region has the DNA TGTGCCAGCAGCTATACCCCGGGACTAGCGGGCTACTACGAGCAGTACTTC.

At least ten counts were recorded for this clonotype. The V gene is TRBV6-5, the J gene TRBJ2-7, with D perhaps matching TRBD1 (6 bases). Trimming shortened V by 7 bases and J by 1 base, and 8 bases separated the two germline ends. The germline V gene encodes CDR1 MNHEY and CDR2 SVGAGI. CDR3 length: 12 residues. Here the CDR3 DNA reads TGTGCCAGCACAGGGGAATCCTACGAGCAGTACTTC. This sequence encodes CASTGESYEQYF.

This clonotype was picked up many times. J is TRBJ2-5 and V is TRBV10-3, with D tentatively TRBD1 (6 bases). CDR1 is ENHRY, CDR2 SYGVKD, per germline. The CDR3 consists of 14 residues. Trimming removed 6 bases from V and 2 bases from J, with 13 bases in between. CDR3 in amino acids: CAISPGHTQETQYF. CDR3 coding DNA: TGTGCCATCAGCCCGGGACATACACAAGAGACCCAGTACTTC.

The genes are TRBV15 and TRBJ2-7, with D tentatively TRBD2 (7 bases). This CDR3 has 16 residues. V shed 5 bases and J shed 4 bases, with 21 bases lying between them. The germline V gene encodes CDR1 LNHNV and CDR2 YYDKDF (reference sequence). The CDR3 here is CATSPRLAGALYEQYF. DNA for the CDR3: TGTGCCACCAGCCCCAGACTTGCGGGGGCCCTTTACGAGCAGTACTTC.

A remark on this clonotype: The CDR3 ends on some other residue instead of the conserved phenylalanine or tryptophan, so this is likely a read error. This sequence joins TRBV7-6 and TRBJ2-7, with 8 nucleotides matching TRBD2. This CDR3 region has 12 residues. V gave up 8 bases and J gave up 4 bases; unmatched junction bases: 4. Germline assignment: CDR1 SGHVS and CDR2 FNYEAQ. CDR3 bases: TGTGCCAGCGGGGCTAGCGGGTACGAGCAGTACTAC. It translates to CASGASGYEQYY.

This clonotype has ten or more counts. The CDR3 region has the DNA TGCAGTGCTAGACATAGCGGGAGGGTCGAGCAGTACTTC. Translated: CSARHSGRVEQYF. The chain employs TRBV20-1 and TRBJ2-7; 11 nucleotides line up with TRBD2. CDR3 size: 13 residues. The ends lost 2 bases at V and 6 bases at J; junction bases unmatched: 3. CDR1 and CDR2 from the germline V gene are DFQATT and SNEGSKA (reference sequence).

This clonotype showed up many times. This chain uses TRBV12-3 or TRBV12-4 with TRBJ2-5; tentative D call: TRBD1 (5 bases). V was pared by 2 bases and J by 4 bases, with 11 bases between. The CDR3 is 14 amino acids. DNA of the CDR3: TGTGCCAGCAGTTTATGGGGCCTCGGAGAGACCCAGTACTTC. Its protein is CASSLWGLGETQYF.

As concerns this clonotype: A read error may account for a junction end that differs from germline. V and J are TRBV6-5 and TRBJ1-6; D is uncertain. CDR3 length equals 13 residues. The germline CDR1 and CDR2 sequences are MNHEY and SVGAGI. The CDR3 is CASSYSNGSPFHF. The CDR3 bases are TGTGCCAGCAGTTACTCGAATGGCTCACCCTTCCACTTT.

This clonotype was seen repeatedly, ten times or more. J is TRBJ1-1 and V is TRBV7-3; D is undetermined. The CDR3 is made up of 13 amino acids. The germline V gene has CDR1 SGHTA and CDR2 FQGTGA. Trimming cost V 5 bases and J 4 bases, with 11 bases left between them. The CDR3, as DNA: TGTGCCAGCAGCGAGGGTTTTGGCACTGAAGCTTTCTTT. Its protein is CASSEGFGTEAFF.

This clonotype was seen repeatedly, ten times or more. V is TRBV6-1 and J is TRBJ1-1, with a possible D match to TRBD1 (6 bases). The CDR3 runs 14 residues. Germline V gene data show CDR1 as MNHNS and CDR2 as SASEGT. Trimming removed 5 bases from V and 1 base from J, with 11 bases in between. CDR3: CASSNIQGNTEAFF. The CDR3 bases are TGTGCCAGCAGTAATATACAGGGGAACACTGAAGCTTTCTTT.

This clonotype was counted only a few times. This sequence joins TRBV20-1 and TRBJ2-7, with D possibly TRBD2 on 7 matching bases. V lost 6 bases and J 0 bases, leaving 24 bases between the germline ends. This CDR3 spans 17 amino acids. CDR1 and CDR2 from the germline V gene are DFQATT and SNEGSKA (reference sequence). The CDR3 DNA reads TGCAGTGCCGCAGGAACAGGGAGGGAAACCTCCTCCTACGAGCAGTACTTC. Translation gives CSAAGTGRETSSYEQYF.

The sample holds many counts of this clonotype. The chain couples TRBV27 to TRBJ1-6, with 7 bases identical to TRBD1. V lost 5 bases to trimming and J lost 2 bases; unmatched junction nucleotides: 6. This CDR3 contains 16 residues. Per the germline V gene, CDR1 is MNHEY and CDR2 is SMNVEV (reference sequence). The CDR3 sequence: CASSLHRGTYNSPLHF. CDR3 DNA: TGTGCCAGCAGTCTCCACAGGGGCACCTATAATTCACCCCTCCACTTT.

This clonotype was observed many times. CDR3 sequence: CASSFGQGNYGYTF. The CDR3 DNA reads TGTGCCAGCAGCTTCGGACAGGGGAACTATGGCTACACCTTC. The rearrangement uses TRBV7-8 and TRBJ1-2; TRBD1 aligns across 9 bases. The V gene's germline CDR1 is SGHVS and CDR2 FQNEAQ. The CDR3 runs 14 residues. The ends lost 3 bases at V and 2 bases at J; junction bases unmatched: 1. Full variable domain (remainder filled in from reference TRBV7-8 and TRBJ1-2): GAGVSQSPRYKVAKRGQDVALRCDPISGHVSLFWYQQALGQGPEFLTYFQNEAQLDKSGLPSDRFFAERPEGSVSTLKIQRTQQEDSAVYLCASSFGQGNYGYTFGSGTRLTVV.

The chain couples TRBV11-3 to TRBJ1-3; D possibly corresponds to TRBD1 (6 bases). The length of the CDR3 is 20 residues. The V gene lost 2 bases and the J gene lost 2 bases, with 25 bases spanning the gap. Germline lookup yields CDR1 SGHNT and CDR2 YENEEA. The CDR3 DNA reads TGTGCCAGCAGCTTATCCTCGGGAGCTGGGACCGGGGGCCCTGGAAACACCATATATTTT. Translation: CASSLSSGAGTGGPGNTIYF.

This clonotype was counted a few times. This may stem from a read error, because a much larger clone lies one nucleotide away. This sequence joins TRBV20-1 and TRBJ1-6; no clear D. Germline assignment: CDR1 DFQATT and CDR2 SNEGSKA (reference sequence). The CDR3 sequence is 12 residues long. CDR3 protein: CSARDLGSHLHF. CDR3 bases: TGCAGTGCTAGAGATCTCGGTTCACACCTCCACTTT.

This clonotype was found many times. The chain carries TRBV18 and TRBJ1-2, with unresolved D. The CDR3 contains 15 residues. V dropped 2 bases and J dropped 0 bases, with 10 bases sitting between them. CDR1 KGHSH and CDR2 LQKENI come from the germline V gene. CDR3 residues: CASSPGRETNYGYTF. As DNA, the CDR3 is TGTGCCAGCTCACCAGGTAGAGAGACTAACTATGGCTACACCTTC.

This clonotype was detected many times. The chain couples TRBV11-3 to TRBJ1-1; no firm D call. Between the trimmed V and J ends, which lost 4 bases and 7 bases, there was a span of 13 bases. CDR1 SGHNT and CDR2 YENEEA come from the germline V gene. This CDR3 comprises 13 residues. In nucleotides, the CDR3 is TGTGCCAGCAGCTCACGGGCGGGGAGTGAAGCTTTCTTT. Amino acids: CASSSRAGSEAFF.

V is TRBV2 and J is TRBJ1-1; possible D gene TRBD1, 5 bases. Per germline, CDR1 SNHLY and CDR2 FYNNEI. The CDR3 is 14 residues long. Deletions cut 8 bases from V and 1 base from J, with 14 bases between. CDR3 region: CASASGRANTEAFF. As DNA, the CDR3 is TGTGCCAGCGCCTCGGGCAGGGCGAACACTGAAGCTTTCTTT.